These T cell receptor beta chains were read from a single sample in a study of cytomegalovirus exposure and HLA in healthy donors. Generated by immunoSEQ multiplex PCR, the TCRdb table keeps only in-frame clones and is missing some. The repertoire shows roughly 200,000 clones; the top ten hold under 6.5%. Sequenced input: PBMCs. The receptors were sampled from a young man in good health and CMV-seronegative. The CDR3 runs from the conserved cysteine through the conserved F or W. Each record gives: V gene, CDR3 protein.

v_call: TRBV7-2; cdr3_aa: CASSYDLAGGKVEQYF
v_call: TRBV9; cdr3_aa: CASSVQGTNEKLFF
v_call: TRBV4-1; cdr3_aa: CASSQELMNTGELFF
v_call: TRBV9; cdr3_aa: CASSSTSAGELFF
v_call: TRBV29-1; cdr3_aa: CSVLRTGGYSDTQYF
v_call: TRBV9; cdr3_aa: CASSVESVYTEAFF
v_call: TRBV7-6; cdr3_aa: CASSSGGLETQYF
v_call: TRBV11-3; cdr3_aa: CASSSGQGRISSYEQYF
v_call: TRBV5-1; cdr3_aa: CASSLSGTGELFF
v_call: TRBV11-3; cdr3_aa: CASSLPRTGRQFF
v_call: TRBV5-4; cdr3_aa: CASSFRGGGHGYTF
v_call: TRBV6-5; cdr3_aa: CASRPTGKTEAFF
v_call: TRBV5-4; cdr3_aa: CASSGGLAGLKETQYF
v_call: TRBV9; cdr3_aa: CASGVDGQYNSPLHF
v_call: TRBV2; cdr3_aa: CASRRLQGRNEQYF
v_call: TRBV4-1; cdr3_aa: CASSQYVGGLYEQYF
v_call: TRBV7-8; cdr3_aa: CASRTGTGGSAPLHF
v_call: TRBV6-1; cdr3_aa: CASSQGGDQPQHF
v_call: TRBV10-3; cdr3_aa: CAISESGRVWEQYF
v_call: TRBV5-1; cdr3_aa: CASSLTGDIGQPQHF
v_call: TRBV4-3; cdr3_aa: CASSQARVLYYGYTF
v_call: TRBV7-2; cdr3_aa: CASSHPPGTNTEAFF